This T cell receptor beta chain originates from a study of blood T cell repertoires in COVID-19. The CDR3 sequence is 17 residues long. V lost 3 bases and J lost 0; bases outside the gene matches: 6. In germline, CDR1 is WNHNN, CDR2 SYGVQD (reference sequence). Libraries were prepared by immunoSEQ multiplex PCR; TCRdb keeps only in-frame clonotypes and omits some of them. The profile shows about 30,000 clones, around 84% of them singletons. The chain combines TRBV10-1 with TRBJ2-1; TRBD2 matches at 9 bases. What was sequenced was peripheral blood. This TCR came from a human donor in a cohort sampled during active COVID-19. CDR3 loop: CASSEAGGSSSYNEQFF. Written as DNA, the CDR3 is TGCGCCAGCAGTGAAGCGGGGGGTTCTAGCTCCTACAATGAGCAGTTCTTC.